Listed below are T cell receptor beta chains from one sample, sequenced in a study of cytomegalovirus exposure and HLA in healthy donors. Repertoires were generated with immunoSEQ multiplex PCR, while TCRdb's copy carries only in-frame clones and drops some. The table has approximately 220,000 clones, 80% to 85% seen once. Sequences were obtained from PBMCs. The receptor source for this set is a woman in her twenties or thirties in good health and CMV-seropositive. CDR3s leave out the opening cysteine and the closing phenylalanine or tryptophan.

>TRBJ2-5|TRBV11-3
ASSSGNGEGAGETQY
>TRBJ2-1|TRBV5-1
ASQDGNEQF
>TRBJ1-4|TRBV28
ASNQGTVATNEKLF
>TRBJ2-6|TRBV7-3
ASSLKDSRSSGANVLT
>TRBJ1-2|TRBV7-2
ASSPRDSNYGYT
>TRBJ1-4|TRBV18
ASSHRQDSNEKLF
>TRBJ2-1|TRBV29-1
SVGGTSGRVVGYNEQF
>TRBJ1-4|TRBV10-3
AISPGTENEKLF
>TRBJ2-7|TRBV5-1
ASRTAQTYEQY
>TRBJ1-3|TRBV28
ASSSQGVHSGNTIY
>TRBJ1-1|TRBV28
ASSFEGSNEAF
>TRBJ2-1|TRBV7-8
ASSLSASGGNEQF
>TRBJ2-5|TRBV7-9
ASSSGLAGVQETQY
>TRBJ2-7|TRBV10-3
AISELYEQY
>TRBJ1-1|TRBV5-1
ASRGTEAF
>TRBJ1-1|TRBV9
ASSVEMNTEAF
>TRBJ2-2|TRBV19
ASSIVTGSTGELF
>TRBJ1-1|TRBV4-1
ASTLGMNTEAF
>TRBJ1-2|TRBV6-5
ASSYSMYGDHYGYT
>TRBJ2-1|TRBV10-3
AISGGYNEQF
>TRBJ2-4|TRBV5-1
ASSLSREGRAKNIQY
>TRBJ2-1|TRBV6-1
ASVVSAGGRDEQF
>TRBJ2-1|TRBV5-1
ASSTPGLADNEQF
>TRBJ1-1|TRBV27
ASSPGPSRRAF